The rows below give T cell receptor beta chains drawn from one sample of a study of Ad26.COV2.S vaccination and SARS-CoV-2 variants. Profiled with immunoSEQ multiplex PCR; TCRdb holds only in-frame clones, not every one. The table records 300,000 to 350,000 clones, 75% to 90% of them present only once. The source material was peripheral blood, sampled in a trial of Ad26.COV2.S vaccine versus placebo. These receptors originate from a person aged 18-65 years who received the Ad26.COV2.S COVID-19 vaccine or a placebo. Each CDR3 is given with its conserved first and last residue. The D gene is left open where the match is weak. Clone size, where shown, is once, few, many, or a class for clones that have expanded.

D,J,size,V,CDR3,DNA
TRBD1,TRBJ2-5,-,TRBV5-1,CASSLELSGTGIQETQYF,TGCGCCAGCAGCTTGGAGTTATCTGGGACAGGGATCCAAGAGACCCAGTACTTC
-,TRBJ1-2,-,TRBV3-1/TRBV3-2,CASSQAIRTGTFHYTF,TGTGCCAGCAGTCAGGCTATCAGAACAGGGACATTTCACTACACCTTC
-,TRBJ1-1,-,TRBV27,CASRKHRVDTEAFF,TGTGCCAGCAGGAAGCACAGGGTGGATACTGAAGCTTTCTTT
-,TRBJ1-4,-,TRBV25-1,CASSEYGGRGREKLFF,TGTGCCAGCAGTGAATATGGCGGCCGGGGTAGAGAAAAACTGTTTTTT
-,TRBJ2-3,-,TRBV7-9,CASSLTVYSLLTDTQYF,TGTGCCAGCAGCTTAACGGTGTACAGCCTCCTCACAGATACGCAGTATTTT
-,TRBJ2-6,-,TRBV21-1,CASSKKGILGTADTFRANVLTF,TGTGCCAGCAGCAAAAAGGGCATACTAGGGACGGCCGACACGTTCAGGGCCAACGTCCTGACTTTC
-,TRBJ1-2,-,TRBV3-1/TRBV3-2,CASSQEEGTYYGYTF,TGTGCCAGCAGCCAAGAGGAGGGGACCTACTATGGCTACACCTTC
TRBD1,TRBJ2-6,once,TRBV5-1,CASSPLSGGSGANVLTF,TGCGCCAGCAGCCCTCTTTCAGGGGGCTCTGGGGCCAACGTCCTGACTTTC
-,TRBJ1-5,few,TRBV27,CASSLSPGRYQPQHF,TGTGCCAGCAGTTTATCTCCGGGCAGATATCAGCCCCAGCATTTT
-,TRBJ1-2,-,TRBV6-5,CASSYSWTTNYGYTF,TGTGCCAGCAGTTACTCGTGGACAACTAACTATGGCTACACCTTC
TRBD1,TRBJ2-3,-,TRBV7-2,CASSTLTGRTDTQYF,TGTGCCAGCAGCACCCTGACAGGGCGCACAGATACGCAGTATTTT
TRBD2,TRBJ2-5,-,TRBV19,CASSLAGGGETQYF,TGTGCCAGTAGCCTGGCGGGGGGCGGGGAGACCCAGTACTTC
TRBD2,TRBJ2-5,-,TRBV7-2,CASRITGGLETQYF,TGTGCCAGCAGGATAACGGGGGGGCTGGAGACCCAGTACTTC
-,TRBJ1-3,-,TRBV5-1,CASRFGLTSGNTIYF,TGCGCCAGCAGGTTCGGGTTGACTTCTGGAAACACCATATATTTT
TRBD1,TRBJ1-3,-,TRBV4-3,CASSHRGQGNTIYF,TGCGCCAGCAGTCACCGGGGACAGGGAAACACCATATATTTT
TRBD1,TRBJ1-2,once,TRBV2,CASTMGTGWYGYTF,TGTGCCAGCACCATGGGGACAGGGTGGTATGGCTACACCTTC
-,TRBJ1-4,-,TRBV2,CASSLRTTNEKLFF,TGTGCCAGCAGCCTCAGGACTACAAATGAAAAACTGTTTTTT
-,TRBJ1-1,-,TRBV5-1,CASSVQGSYTEAFF,TGCGCCAGCAGCGTGCAGGGGTCGTACACTGAAGCTTTCTTT
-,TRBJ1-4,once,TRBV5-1,CASSSFDSDEKLFF,TGCGCCAGCAGCTCCTTTGACTCAGATGAAAAACTGTTTTTT
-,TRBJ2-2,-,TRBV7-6,CASSLTARTGELFF,TGTGCCAGCAGCTTGACAGCACGGACCGGGGAGCTGTTTTTT
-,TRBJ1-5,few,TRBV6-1,CASSELKGSQPQHF,TGTGCCAGCAGTGAACTTAAGGGCTCTCAGCCCCAGCATTTT
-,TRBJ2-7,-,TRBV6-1,CASSDSRKRYEQYF,TGTGCCAGCAGTGATAGCCGGAAAAGGTACGAGCAGTACTTC
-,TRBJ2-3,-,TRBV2,CASLTGHSTDTQYF,TGTGCCAGCCTGACAGGACACAGCACAGATACGCAGTATTTT
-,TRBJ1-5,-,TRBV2,CASKTDSFNQPQHF,TGTGCCAGCAAAACCGACAGTTTCAATCAGCCCCAGCATTTT